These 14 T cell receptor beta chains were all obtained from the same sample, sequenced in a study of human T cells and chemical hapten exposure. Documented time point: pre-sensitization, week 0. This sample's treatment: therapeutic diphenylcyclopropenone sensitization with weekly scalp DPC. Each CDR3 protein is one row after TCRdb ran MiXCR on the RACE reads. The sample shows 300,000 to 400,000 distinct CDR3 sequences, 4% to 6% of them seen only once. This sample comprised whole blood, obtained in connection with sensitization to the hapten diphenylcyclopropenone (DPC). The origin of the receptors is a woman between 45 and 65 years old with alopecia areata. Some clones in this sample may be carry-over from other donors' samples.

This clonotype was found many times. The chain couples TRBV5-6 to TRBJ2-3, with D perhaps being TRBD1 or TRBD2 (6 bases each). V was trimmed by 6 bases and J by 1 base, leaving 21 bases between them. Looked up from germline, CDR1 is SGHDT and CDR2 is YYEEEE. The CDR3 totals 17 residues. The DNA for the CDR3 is TGTGCCAGCAACGGATCGGTCCGTCGGGGGCGCACAGATACGCAGTATTTT. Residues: CASNGSVRRGRTDTQYF.

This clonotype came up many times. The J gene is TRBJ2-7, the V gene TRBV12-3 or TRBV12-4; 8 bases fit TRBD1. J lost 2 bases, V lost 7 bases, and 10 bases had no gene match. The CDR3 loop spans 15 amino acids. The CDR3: CASNRGQGHPYEQYF. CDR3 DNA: TGTGCCAGCAACCGCGGACAGGGCCATCCCTACGAGCAGTACTTC.

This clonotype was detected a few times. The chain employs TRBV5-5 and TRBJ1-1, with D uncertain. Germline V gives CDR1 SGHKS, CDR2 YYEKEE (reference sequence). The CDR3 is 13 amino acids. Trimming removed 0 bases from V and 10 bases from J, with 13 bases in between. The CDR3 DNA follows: TGTGCCAGCAGCTTGGAATTGGGGTACGGAGCTTTCTTT. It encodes CASSLELGYGAFF. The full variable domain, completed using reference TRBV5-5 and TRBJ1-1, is DAGVTQSPTHLIKTRGQQVTLRCSPISGHKSVSWYQQVLGQGPQFIFQYYEKEERGRGNFPDRFSARQFPNYSSELNVNALLLGDSALYLCASSLELGYGAFFGQGTRLTVV.

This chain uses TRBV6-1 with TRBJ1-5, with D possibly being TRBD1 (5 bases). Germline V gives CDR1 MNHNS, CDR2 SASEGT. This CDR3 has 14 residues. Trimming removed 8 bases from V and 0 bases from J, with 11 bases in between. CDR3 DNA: TGTGCCAGCCCAGGGAGTAATAGCAATCAGCCCCAGCATTTT. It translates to CASPGSNSNQPQHF.

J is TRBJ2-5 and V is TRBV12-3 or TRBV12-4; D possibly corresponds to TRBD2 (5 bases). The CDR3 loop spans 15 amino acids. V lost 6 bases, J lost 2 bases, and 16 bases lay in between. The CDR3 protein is CASSGRAGRQETQYF. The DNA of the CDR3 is TGTGCCAGCAGCGGTCGGGCGGGTCGGCAAGAGACCCAGTACTTC.

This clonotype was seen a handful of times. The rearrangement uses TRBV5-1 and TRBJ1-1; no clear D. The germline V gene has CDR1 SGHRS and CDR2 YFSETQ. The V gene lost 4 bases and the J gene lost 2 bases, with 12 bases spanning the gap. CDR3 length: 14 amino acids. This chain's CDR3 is CASSPRVLNTEAFF. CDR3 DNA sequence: TGCGCCAGCAGCCCGCGGGTCCTCAACACTGAAGCTTTCTTT.

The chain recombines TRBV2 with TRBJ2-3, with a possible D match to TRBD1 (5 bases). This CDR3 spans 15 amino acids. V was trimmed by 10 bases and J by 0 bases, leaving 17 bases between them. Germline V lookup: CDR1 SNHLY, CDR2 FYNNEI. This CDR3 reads CAIWTLLVSTDTQYF. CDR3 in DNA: TGTGCCATCTGGACACTTCTTGTTAGCACAGATACGCAGTATTTT. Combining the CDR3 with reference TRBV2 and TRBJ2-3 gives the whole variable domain EPEVTQTPSHQVTQMGQEVILRCVPISNHLYFYWYRQILGQKVEFLVSFYNNEISEKSEIFDDQFSVERPDGSNFTLKIRSTKLEDSAMYFCAIWTLLVSTDTQYFGPGTRLTVL.

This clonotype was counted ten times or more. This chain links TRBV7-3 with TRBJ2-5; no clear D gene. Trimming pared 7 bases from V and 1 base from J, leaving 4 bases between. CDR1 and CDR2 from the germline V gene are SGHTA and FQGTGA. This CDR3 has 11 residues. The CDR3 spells CASILQETQYF. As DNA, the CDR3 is TGTGCCAGCATCCTCCAAGAGACCCAGTACTTC.

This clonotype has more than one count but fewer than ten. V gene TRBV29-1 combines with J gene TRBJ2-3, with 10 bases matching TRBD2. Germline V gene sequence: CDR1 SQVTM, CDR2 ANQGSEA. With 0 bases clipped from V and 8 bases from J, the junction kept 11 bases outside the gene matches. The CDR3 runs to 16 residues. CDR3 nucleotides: TGCAGCGTTGAAGATCTGCTAGCGGGAGACGTTGGTACGCAGTATTTT. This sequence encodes CSVEDLLAGDVGTQYF.

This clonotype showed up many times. CDR3 amino acids: CASRVGFGYGYTF. The CDR3 coding sequence is TGTGCCAGCAGGGTCGGGTTTGGGTATGGCTACACCTTC. V usage is TRBV12-3 or TRBV12-4 and J usage is TRBJ1-2; D not resolved. Trimming removed 6 bases from V and 5 bases from J, with 13 bases in between. The length of the CDR3 is 13 residues.

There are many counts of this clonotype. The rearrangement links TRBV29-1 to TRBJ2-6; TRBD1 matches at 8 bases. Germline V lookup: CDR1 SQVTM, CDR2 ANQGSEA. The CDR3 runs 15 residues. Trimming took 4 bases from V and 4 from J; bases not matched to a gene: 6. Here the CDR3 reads CSVVGRDRGANVLTF. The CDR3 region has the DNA TGCAGCGTTGTGGGCCGGGACAGGGGGGCCAACGTCCTGACTTTC.

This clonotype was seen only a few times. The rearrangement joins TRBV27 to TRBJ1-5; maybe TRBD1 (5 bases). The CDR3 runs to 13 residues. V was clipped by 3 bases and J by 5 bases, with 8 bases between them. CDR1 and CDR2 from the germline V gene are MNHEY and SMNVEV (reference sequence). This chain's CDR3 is CASSFTGDQPQHF. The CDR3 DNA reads TGTGCCAGCAGTTTTACAGGAGATCAGCCCCAGCATTTT.

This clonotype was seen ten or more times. CDR3 sequence (DNA): TGTGCCAGCAGCCTTAACCGAGCCTCGAACACTGAAGCTTTCTTT. Translated: CASSLNRASNTEAFF. The chain uses TRBV7-2 and TRBJ1-1; no firm D call. Trimming took off 5 bases at V and 1 base at J, with 14 bases between the two ends. The CDR3 has 15 residues. The germline V gene has CDR1 SGHTA and CDR2 FQGNSA.

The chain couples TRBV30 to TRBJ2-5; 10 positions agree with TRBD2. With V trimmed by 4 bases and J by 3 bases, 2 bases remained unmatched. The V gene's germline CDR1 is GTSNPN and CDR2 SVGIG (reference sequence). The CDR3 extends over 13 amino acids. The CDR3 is CAWIGLAEETQYF. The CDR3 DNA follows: TGTGCCTGGATCGGACTAGCGGAAGAGACCCAGTACTTC.